The rows below give T cell receptor beta chains drawn from one sample of a study of shared clonotypes between healthy human individuals. Clones were sequenced by immunoSEQ multiplex PCR, and TCRdb holds only the in-frame ones, with some missing. The sample includes 2 million to 2.5 million clones, approximately 94% of them seen just once. Source material: naive CD4+ T cells sorted from blood. The receptors were gathered from a man in his late teens or twenties in good health. Each CDR3 is given with its conserved first and last residue. Clone size is given for some rows only: seen once, a few or many times, or a class if the clone is expanded.

j_call v_call clone_size cdr3_aa
TRBJ2-3 TRBV6-5 . CASSYYTGSNTQYF
TRBJ1-4 TRBV9 . CASSVRDATNEKLFF
TRBJ2-4 TRBV7-9 . CASSLTGTKNIQYF
TRBJ2-5 TRBV4-3 . CASSQELAGARETQYF
TRBJ1-4 TRBV28 . CASSSQGANEKLFF
TRBJ2-5 TRBV5-4 once CASSLPASQETQYF
TRBJ2-3 TRBV7-2 . CASSLGVSASTDTQYF
TRBJ2-7 TRBV2 . CASRASTSGLRQYF
TRBJ2-4 TRBV4-1 . CASSQGVGDRDIQYF
TRBJ2-7 TRBV15 . CATSPGGSSYEQYF
TRBJ1-5 TRBV4-3 . CASSQEGGTGIIQPQHF
TRBJ2-5 TRBV4-1 . CASRFGPGDQETQYF
TRBJ2-7 TRBV10-3 . CAIRKTESSYEQYF
TRBJ2-3 TRBV7-2 once CASSPGLATDTQYF
TRBJ1-1 TRBV5-1 . CASSLVGPLEAFF
TRBJ2-1 TRBV30 . CAWDSRTYNEQFF
TRBJ2-4 TRBV7-2 . CASSSSGREVIQYF
TRBJ2-7 TRBV4-3 once CASSQDRGIGGSLYEQYF
TRBJ2-1 TRBV15 . CATSRDFGRENEQFF
TRBJ1-1 TRBV5-5 . CASSLSAGNTEAFF
TRBJ2-2 TRBV2 . CASSDGGGSFPGELFF
TRBJ2-7 TRBV20-1 . CSALQGYEQYF
TRBJ1-6 TRBV30 . CAWRGQLDSPLHF
TRBJ1-1 TRBV27 . CASSWGLPKEGTEAFF
TRBJ1-3 TRBV28 . CASSPGQVFSGNTIYF